These 5 T cell receptor beta chains originate from one sample sequenced in a study of T cell changes during pregnancy in multiple sclerosis. Only in-frame clones appear in the TCRdb table, and some are missing; sequencing was by immunoSEQ multiplex PCR. This sample has roughly 30,000 clones, with 75% to 90% found just once. This sample comprised CD8+ T cells from peripheral blood mononuclear cells, obtained in the second trimester of pregnancy. These receptors came from a female donor with multiple sclerosis, enrolled in a pregnancy study.

This chain uses TRBV10-3 with TRBJ2-2; the D is unclear. Per germline, CDR1 ENHRY and CDR2 SYGVKD. Trimming shortened V by 0 bases and J by 4 bases, and 18 bases separated the two germline ends. The CDR3 is made up of 18 amino acids. The CDR3 DNA reads as TGTGCCATCAGTGAGTCTGGTGACCGCGGCCCGGGCACCGGGGAGCTGTTTTTT. Protein product: CAISESGDRGPGTGELFF.

This clone was detected once. The chain employs TRBV6-1 and TRBJ2-1; 7 bases agree with TRBD2. Trimming took 2 bases from V and 4 from J; bases not matched to a gene: 8. This CDR3 is 16 amino acids long. Germline CDR1 MNHNS, CDR2 SASEGT. The CDR3 reads CASSEIERDFYNEQFF. As DNA, the CDR3 is TGTGCCAGCAGTGAAATTGAGCGGGACTTTTACAATGAGCAGTTCTTC.

The genes are TRBV13 and TRBJ2-3, with a weak D call TRBD2 (5 bases). V was cut by 3 bases and J by 3 bases, with 13 bases left in between. The germline gives CDR1 PRHDT, CDR2 FYEKMQ (reference sequence). This CDR3 has 15 amino acids. CDR3 sequence (DNA): TGTGCCAGCAGCTTCGTGTGGGAGCAGACAGATACGCAGTATTTT. Protein product: CASSFVWEQTDTQYF.

The chain joins TRBV9 to TRBJ2-3; 7 nucleotides agree with TRBD2. The V segment lost 2 bases and the J segment 0 bases; nucleotides outside the gene matches: 3. Germline values: CDR1 SGDLS, CDR2 YYNGEE. The length of the CDR3 is 15 residues. CDR3 bases: TGTGCCAGCAGCGTTTCGGGGGGTAGCACAGATACGCAGTATTTT. As protein: CASSVSGGSTDTQYF. Full variable domain (remainder filled in from reference TRBV9 and TRBJ2-3): DSGVTQTPKHLITATGQRVTLRCSPRSGDLSVYWYQQSLDQGLQFLIQYYNGEERAKGNILERFSAQQFPDLHSELNLSSLELGDSALYFCASSVSGGSTDTQYFGPGTRLTVL.

This clone was seen a single time. The chain recombines TRBV9 with TRBJ2-3; D is perhaps TRBD2 (5 bases). Germline-derived CDR1 and CDR2 are SGDLS and YYNGEE. The ends were cut back, 7 bases at V and 0 bases at J, with 12 bases in the middle. The CDR3 is 14 amino acids. The CDR3 DNA reads as TGTGCCAGCCGTGGCGGGCCTAGCACAGATACGCAGTATTTT. Amino acids: CASRGGPSTDTQYF.